This is a list of T cell receptor beta chains from one sample in a study of cytomegalovirus exposure and HLA in healthy donors. Here immunoSEQ multiplex PCR was the method, and the copy in TCRdb shows in-frame clones only, minus some. The sample shows some 110,000 clones, and around 2.9% sits with its ten largest clones. The sequenced sample was PBMCs. These receptors came from a man aged 30 to 39 in good health and CMV-seronegative. CDR3s include the opening cysteine and the closing phenylalanine or tryptophan. The D gene is left open where the match is weak.

v_gene: TRBV5-6
d_gene: NA
j_gene: TRBJ1-2
CDR3nt: TGTGCCAGCAGTAGAAACCGGGACAACGCTAACTATGGCTACACCTTC
CDR3aa: CASSRNRDNANYGYTF

v_gene: TRBV28
d_gene: TRBD1
j_gene: TRBJ2-6
CDR3nt: TGTGCCAGCAGTTCCGGGACAGGCCTGTCTGGGGCCAACGTCCTGACTTTC
CDR3aa: CASSSGTGLSGANVLTF

v_gene: TRBV7-3
d_gene: NA
j_gene: TRBJ2-7
CDR3nt: TGTGCCAGCAGCTTAGCGGGTCCCTCCTACGAGCAGTACTTC
CDR3aa: CASSLAGPSYEQYF

v_gene: TRBV18
d_gene: TRBD1
j_gene: TRBJ2-7
CDR3nt: TGTGCCAGCTCACTCCGGGACAGGGGATTTAACTTC
CDR3aa: CASSLRDRGFNF

v_gene: TRBV7-9
d_gene: NA
j_gene: TRBJ2-3
CDR3nt: TGTGCCAGCAGCAACCAACGACTAGTATCCGCAGATACGCAGTATTTT
CDR3aa: CASSNQRLVSADTQYF

v_gene: TRBV19
d_gene: NA
j_gene: TRBJ2-2
CDR3nt: TGTGCCAGCAAAGGAGGGGTCGACACCGGGGAGCTGTTTTTT
CDR3aa: CASKGGVDTGELFF

v_gene: TRBV7-9
d_gene: TRBD1
j_gene: TRBJ1-1
CDR3nt: TGTGCCAGCAGCTGGGACAGGGGATACACTGAAGCTTTCTTT
CDR3aa: CASSWDRGYTEAFF

v_gene: TRBV29-1
d_gene: NA
j_gene: TRBJ2-5
CDR3nt: TGCAGCGCGGTGAGGAAATCTCATTCCTTCGGAGGAAACCAAGAGACCCAGTACTTC
CDR3aa: CSAVRKSHSFGGNQETQYF

v_gene: TRBV7-3
d_gene: NA
j_gene: TRBJ2-7
CDR3nt: TGTGCCAGCAGCGCACACGGGAGTTCCTACGAGCAGTACTTC
CDR3aa: CASSAHGSSYEQYF

v_gene: TRBV5-1
d_gene: TRBD1
j_gene: TRBJ1-1
CDR3nt: TGCGCCAGCAGCTTTTTGACAGGGGGGAACACTGAAGCTTTCTTT
CDR3aa: CASSFLTGGNTEAFF

v_gene: TRBV9
d_gene: NA
j_gene: TRBJ2-7
CDR3nt: TGTGCCAGCAGCGTAGATGCGGATCCCTACGAGCAGTACTTC
CDR3aa: CASSVDADPYEQYF

v_gene: TRBV19
d_gene: NA
j_gene: TRBJ2-1
CDR3nt: TGTGCCAGTAGTGCGCTCCAGGGCAATGAGCAGTTCTTC
CDR3aa: CASSALQGNEQFF

v_gene: TRBV7-2
d_gene: NA
j_gene: TRBJ2-4
CDR3nt: TGTGCCAGCAGCTTAGTGGGGGGGGCATCCAAAAACATTCAGTACTTC
CDR3aa: CASSLVGGASKNIQYF

v_gene: TRBV7-8
d_gene: TRBD2
j_gene: TRBJ2-1
CDR3nt: TGTGCCAGCAGCCCCTGGACTAGCGGGAGGAACGAGCAGTTCTTC
CDR3aa: CASSPWTSGRNEQFF

v_gene: TRBV7-8
d_gene: TRBD1
j_gene: TRBJ2-1
CDR3nt: TGTGCCAGCAGGGGACAGACAACCGACAATGAGCAGTTCTTC
CDR3aa: CASRGQTTDNEQFF

v_gene: TRBV7-3
d_gene: TRBD2
j_gene: TRBJ2-1
CDR3nt: TGTGCCAGCAGCTTAGTGGGAGGGAATGAGCAGTTCTTC
CDR3aa: CASSLVGGNEQFF

v_gene: TRBV7-6
d_gene: NA
j_gene: TRBJ1-1
CDR3nt: TGTGCCAGCAGCTTAGAAGCTTCCCGGGTGGCTGAAGCTTTCTTT
CDR3aa: CASSLEASRVAEAFF

v_gene: TRBV7-9
d_gene: TRBD1
j_gene: TRBJ1-2
CDR3nt: TGTGCCAGCAGCCAAGGGACAGGACTTTCCTATGGCTACACCTTC
CDR3aa: CASSQGTGLSYGYTF

v_gene: TRBV4-2
d_gene: NA
j_gene: TRBJ1-2
CDR3nt: TGTGCCAGCAGCCAAGATCCTAGCCCTTCCGACGGCTACACCTTC
CDR3aa: CASSQDPSPSDGYTF

v_gene: TRBV15
d_gene: NA
j_gene: TRBJ1-2
CDR3nt: TGTGCCACCAGCAGCCCACCAGGCACGGGGGGCTACACCTTC
CDR3aa: CATSSPPGTGGYTF

v_gene: TRBV7-2
d_gene: NA
j_gene: TRBJ2-5
CDR3nt: TGTGCCAGCAGCTTAGATTTGGTGGGAGGTGAGACCCAGTACTTC
CDR3aa: CASSLDLVGGETQYF

v_gene: TRBV6-1
d_gene: TRBD2
j_gene: TRBJ2-7
CDR3nt: TGTGCCAGCAGTGAATTCCCTAGCGGTTGGTACTTC
CDR3aa: CASSEFPSGWYF

v_gene: TRBV7-7
d_gene: TRBD1
j_gene: TRBJ2-1
CDR3nt: TGTGCTAGCAGCTTAGGGACAGGGGGTCGGGATGAGCAGTTCTTC
CDR3aa: CASSLGTGGRDEQFF

v_gene: TRBV7-2
d_gene: TRBD2
j_gene: TRBJ2-2
CDR3nt: TGTGCCAGCAGCTTAAAGGGACTAGCGGGAGGGCCTGAGGAGCTGTTTTTT
CDR3aa: CASSLKGLAGGPEELFF

v_gene: TRBV5-1
d_gene: TRBD1
j_gene: TRBJ1-4
CDR3nt: TGCGCCAGCAGCATACAGGGGTATAATGAAAAACTGTTTTTT
CDR3aa: CASSIQGYNEKLFF